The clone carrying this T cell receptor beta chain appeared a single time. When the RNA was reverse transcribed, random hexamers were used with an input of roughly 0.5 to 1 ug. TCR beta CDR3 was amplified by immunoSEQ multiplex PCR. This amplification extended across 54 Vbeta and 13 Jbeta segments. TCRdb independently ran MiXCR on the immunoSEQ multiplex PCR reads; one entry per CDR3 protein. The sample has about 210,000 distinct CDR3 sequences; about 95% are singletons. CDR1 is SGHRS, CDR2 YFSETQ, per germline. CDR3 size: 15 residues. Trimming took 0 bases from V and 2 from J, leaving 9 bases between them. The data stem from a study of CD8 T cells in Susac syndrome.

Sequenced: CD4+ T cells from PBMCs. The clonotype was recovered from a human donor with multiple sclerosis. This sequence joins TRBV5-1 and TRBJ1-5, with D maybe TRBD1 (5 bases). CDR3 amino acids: CASSLAGARNQPQHF. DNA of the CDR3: TGCGCCAGCAGCTTGGCCGGGGCACGCAATCAGCCCCAGCATTTT. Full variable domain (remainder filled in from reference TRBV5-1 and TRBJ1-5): KAGVTQTPRYLIKTRGQQVTLSCSPISGHRSVSWYQQTPGQGLQFLFEYFSETQRNKGNFPGRFSGRQFSNSRSEMNVSTLELGDSALYLCASSLAGARNQPQHFGDGTRLSIL.